The text below deals with one T cell receptor (beta chain). The antigen is not known. The record originates from a study of cytomegalovirus exposure and HLA in healthy donors. Findings and caveats of the study: In a later analysis, most CMV-associated TCR beta chains appeared HLA-restricted. Later analysis reportedly placed an Asian-associated ancestry cluster below the roughly 600-donor mean in N-insertions.

The PCR was carried out with 60 Vbeta primers and 13 Jbeta primers. Measured with immunoSEQ multiplex PCR; TCRdb has only the in-frame clones, and not every one. Here the sample spans fewer than 110,000 clones, around 82% being singletons. The germline V gene encodes CDR1 SGHRS and CDR2 YFSETQ. V lost 2 bases and J lost 5; bases outside the gene matches: 8. The CDR3 contains 16 residues. Sequencing input: PBMCs. The J gene is TRBJ2-4, the V gene TRBV5-1; the match to TRBD2 covers 9 bases. This receptor was taken from a woman younger than 35 in good health and CMV-seropositive. The CDR3 bases are TGCGCCAGCAGCTTAATTAGCGGGAGTCCCCAAAACATTCAGTACTTC. Translated, it gives CASSLISGSPQNIQYF.